Included here is one TCR beta chain sequence, with context. This clone's antigen is unknown. No much larger clone is present one base from it, and per-base qualities are unavailable. These data belong to a study of T cell responses to AZD1222 COVID-19 vaccine (dated by TCRdb to the early 2020s). Notes on the research overall: AZD1222 recipients whose second dose came at about 4 weeks and those whose second dose came at about 12 weeks were combined into one group, since spike-specific TCR depth and breadth did not differ between the two schedules. A total of 230 to 250 trial participants underwent TCR sequencing, of whom about 210 received two doses of AZD1222 and about 25 received two doses of the MenACWY control vaccine. Trial participants were enrolled by age into subgroups of 18-55, 56-69 and 70-plus years, and about 150, 27 and 61 TCR-sequenced participants, respectively, were included in these subgroups. Overall study outcomes, separate from this receptor: In the small 56-69-year group, the increase in depth fell short of significance, most likely because of low power. The whole spike protein was spanned by vaccine-associated CD4 TCRs, and dominant responses were seen in regions 160-218 and 743-854. Epitopes outside the regions mutated in the B.1.351 and B.1.1.7 variants were reportedly recognized by nearly half of the unique spike-specific TCRs. Participants were mostly white British and included more females than males, and it was suggested by the authors that clonal diversity may have been underestimated. Because no day 14 peak-response samples were available, repertoires were characterized only after the peak T cell response. After two AZD1222 doses, spike-specific TCR breadth and depth were significantly higher than at day 0 and than in MenACWY recipients. Only five to seven AZD1222 recipients were SARS-CoV-2 seropositive at baseline, limiting conclusions about previously exposed vaccinees.

Reading the germline V gene gives CDR1 KGHSH and CDR2 LQKENI. Counted from cysteine to phenylalanine, this CDR3 has 14 amino acids. Only the CDR3 DNA is retained, 42 bases long and in frame from the first base. Relative to germline, V is 0 bases shorter and J is 5 bases shorter, with 10 bases between their ends. The CDR3 regions of human TCRbeta chains were subjected to immunosequencing. The paper's processing steps were these. Repertoire TCRs were matched against a reference library of SARS-CoV-2-specific TCRs generated with the MIRA antigen-specificity platform. Breadth meant the fraction of unique TCRs that were SARS-CoV-2-associated, whereas depth meant the fraction of total T cells that were SARS-CoV-2-associated. Using the MIRA data, each spike-specific TCR was mapped to the spike region that the TCR reacts to and placed in a CD4 or CD8 class. Log10-transformed breadth and depth values were compared by one-way ANOVA with Sidak's multiple comparisons tests. Held by TCRdb, this immuneACCESS table contains in-frame sequences only and omits some clones. Under half of the omission traces to an unresolved V gene where checked; the cause of the rest is unknown. That table gives V, J and clone size, and the DNA gave D and trimming. Present in this sample are around 140,000 clones, roughly 89% of which were seen just once. The ten largest clones add up to 1.7% of the sample.

The time point label for this specimen denotes: baseline before first vaccination. Vaccinee samples came from UK trials COV001 and COV002, including a single-blind randomized controlled phase 2/3 trial of AZD1222 (ChAdOx1 nCoV-19) in healthy adults. Trial participant PBMC samples were collected at day 0 and day 28 after the second dose for TCRbeta chain sequencing. The sample in question was peripheral blood, obtained on day 0 of AZD1222 vaccination. This chain is built from TRBV18 and TRBJ1-1, with the D gene call left open. This TCR derives from an adult in good health. The DNA sequence is as follows: TGTGCCAGCTCACCACCAGGCGGTTGGACTGAAGCTTTCTTT. Its translation is CASSPPGGWTEAFF.